This T cell receptor (beta chain) comes out of a study of blood T cell repertoires in COVID-19 (dated by TCRdb to about 2020). Describing the broader study: The collaborator samples originated in the United States, Italy and Spain and spanned the acute and convalescent phases of COVID-19. A de-identified subject ID, COVID-19 status, age in years and sex were almost always included in the sample metadata. Where HLA class I and class II types were available, the types were taken from metadata supplied by the sample provider, not from assay-based typing. The prospective study material was composed of cDNA or gDNA derived from T cells, B-cell-depleted T cells, or PBMCs. Samples came from the ongoing ImmuneRACE study (first 160 participants) plus 1,254 subjects from 6 global collaborators. The repertoires were released in a freely available public database meant as a resource for research on the immune response to SARS-CoV-2. Deeply sampled blood TCRbeta repertoires from subjects exposed to, actively infected with, or recovered from COVID-19 were included in the dataset. Study-wide conclusions, independent of this receptor: The quantity of clinical and demographic metadata differed by source and by participant and was supplied without curation.

The collaborating institutions used their own protocols to collect whole blood in K2EDTA tubes. For TCRbeta analysis, collaborators shipped samples as frozen whole blood, isolated PBMCs, or DNA extracted from either of those sample types. Notes on this clone: It has no known antigen specificity. There are no base qualities to consult, and no much larger clone falls within one base.

Unmatched junction bases come to 10, with V trimmed by 7 bases and J by 8 bases. Counted from cysteine to phenylalanine, this CDR3 has 14 amino acids. The only DNA kept is the CDR3, 42 bases in frame from the first base. Via the germline V gene, CDR1 is MNHEY and CDR2 SVGAGI. The immunoSEQ Assay, a bias-controlled multiplex PCR, was used to amplify TCRbeta CDR3 regions from genomic DNA. As for the original processing: The number of nucleated cells in each sample was estimated from the amplification of reference gene primers within the assay. To quantify the absolute abundance of each unique TCRbeta CDR3 rearrangement, sequence reads were collapsed and filtered. For each sample, productive Simpson clonality was calculated as the square root of Simpson's diversity index across productive rearrangements. TCRdb re-hosts the immuneACCESS table, in-frame sequences only. Its copies lack some clones; in the studies checked, an unresolved V gene accounts for under half of them, and the cause for the rest is not known. V and J calls and clone size are as listed in that table; D and trimming were resolved from the DNA. The sample table records 150,000 or so clones; about 88% of these occur just once. Together, the top ten hold 20% to 30% of the sample.

Input material: peripheral blood. The sequence joins TRBV6-5 to TRBJ1-4; 7 junctional bases match TRBD1. This clonotype originated in a man in his sixties with acute or convalescent COVID-19. CDR3 sequence: CASKTGTVKEKLFF. The nucleotide sequence is given as TGTGCCAGCAAGACCGGGACAGTAAAGGAAAAACTGTTTTTT.